Listed below are T cell receptor beta chains from one sample, sequenced in a study of shared clonotypes between healthy human individuals. Here immunoSEQ multiplex PCR was the method, and the copy in TCRdb shows in-frame clones only, minus some. The table lists about 2 million clones, 90% to 95% of them singletons. Sequencing was performed on naive CD4+ T cells sorted from blood. These receptors were taken from a man aged 18 to 29 in good health. The CDR3 runs from the conserved cysteine through the conserved F or W. The D gene is left open where the match is weak. Some rows mark clone size as missing; the rest say once, few, many or name a class of expanded clone.

V	J	size	D	DNA	CDR3
TRBV5-4	TRBJ2-3	.	.	TGTGCCAGCAGCTTGGGACTCCTACATAGCACAGATACGCAGTATTTT	CASSLGLLHSTDTQYF
TRBV7-9	TRBJ2-3	.	.	TGTGCCAGCAGCTTTCGAGACTTCACAGATACGCAGTATTTT	CASSFRDFTDTQYF
TRBV9	TRBJ2-5	.	.	TGTGCCAGCAGCGCGCGCCCGGAGACCCAGTACTTC	CASSARPETQYF
TRBV7-2	TRBJ2-1	.	TRBD2	TGTGCCAGCAGCCACGGGACTAACCACAATGAGCAGTTCTTC	CASSHGTNHNEQFF
TRBV19	TRBJ1-5	once	TRBD1	TGTGCCAGTAGTATTTTGACAGGGAATCAGCCCCAGCATTTT	CASSILTGNQPQHF
TRBV18	TRBJ1-2	.	.	TGTGCCAGCTCACCACCCGGCACAGGCTATGGCTACACCTTC	CASSPPGTGYGYTF
TRBV19	TRBJ2-2	.	.	TGTGCCAGTAGTATGCCCCAGGGGACTAACACCGGGGAGCTGTTTTTT	CASSMPQGTNTGELFF
TRBV5-4	TRBJ2-5	.	.	TGTGCCAGCAGCTTGGGGGGAGACAGACAAGAGACCCAGTACTTC	CASSLGGDRQETQYF
TRBV10-3	TRBJ2-2	once	TRBD2	TGTGCCTCTAAAGAGGCGGGAGACACCGGGGAGCTGTTTTTT	CASKEAGDTGELFF
TRBV2	TRBJ2-3	.	.	TGTGCCAGCAGTGAAGGGGTAGCGACAGATACGCAGTATTTT	CASSEGVATDTQYF
TRBV7-9	TRBJ1-1	.	.	TGTGCCAGCAGCTTAGACCCCTTGAACACTGAAGCTTTCTTT	CASSLDPLNTEAFF
TRBV19	TRBJ1-1	.	TRBD1	TGTGCCAGTAGTATGGGGACAGGGGGCTTAGGTGAAGCTTTCTTT	CASSMGTGGLGEAFF
TRBV19	TRBJ1-1	.	.	TGTGCCAGTAGTAACAGCGCGAGAAAGAACACTGAAGCTTTCTTT	CASSNSARKNTEAFF
TRBV28	TRBJ1-5	.	.	TGTGCCAGCCGTGACAATCAGCCCCAGCATTTT	CASRDNQPQHF
TRBV7-6	TRBJ2-5	.	TRBD2	TGTGCCAGCACTACCGGGACTAGTTCAGAGACCCAGTACTTC	CASTTGTSSETQYF
TRBV28	TRBJ1-2	.	.	TGTGCCAGCAGTCCCGGGACGAAAAATTATGGCTACACCTTC	CASSPGTKNYGYTF
TRBV9	TRBJ2-3	.	TRBD2	TGTGCCAGCAGCACGACTAGCGGGAGTTCAAATACGCAGTATTTT	CASSTTSGSSNTQYF
TRBV27	TRBJ2-3	.	.	TGTGCCAGCAGTTTTCGCAGCGCAGATACGCAGTATTTT	CASSFRSADTQYF
TRBV4-1	TRBJ2-7	.	.	TGCGCCAGCAGCCCCTTTGGGGAGGTACGTTACGAGCAGTACTTC	CASSPFGEVRYEQYF
TRBV18	TRBJ1-1	once	TRBD1	TGTGCCAGCTCACCCGGGACAGGGGGCCGTTCGGGCACTGAAGCTTTCTTT	CASSPGTGGRSGTEAFF
TRBV28	TRBJ1-4	.	.	TGTGCCAGCAGTTTATGGGGGGGTATAACTAATGAAAAACTGTTTTTT	CASSLWGGITNEKLFF
TRBV28	TRBJ1-6	.	.	TGTGCCAGCAGTTCTAGACGGATAGGTTTTGATTCACCCCTCCACTTT	CASSSRRIGFDSPLHF
TRBV6-5	TRBJ1-1	.	.	TGTGCCAGCAGCCCCTTCGGAGCGAACACTGAAGCTTTCTTT	CASSPFGANTEAFF
TRBV4-1	TRBJ2-3	few	TRBD2	TGCGCCAGCAGCCCGCGTGGGACTAGCGGCACAGATACGCAGTATTTT	CASSPRGTSGTDTQYF
TRBV5-6	TRBJ1-2	.	.	TGTGCCAGCAGCTTCGGTCAGAACTACTATGGCTACACCTTC	CASSFGQNYYGYTF
TRBV6-6	TRBJ2-1	.	TRBD2	TGTGCCAGCATTTCACTAGCGGGATTAAATGAGCAGTTCTTC	CASISLAGLNEQFF
TRBV10-1	TRBJ2-2	.	.	TGCGCCAGCAGCCCGGGCCTGGGTGAGAACACCGGGGAGCTGTTTTTT	CASSPGLGENTGELFF
TRBV5-5	TRBJ2-1	.	.	TGTGCCAGCAGCTCCCGGGGAAACTCCTACAATGAGCAGTTCTTC	CASSSRGNSYNEQFF
TRBV7-9	TRBJ2-7	.	TRBD2	TGTGCCAGCAGTCCGAGCGGGGTAAGCTACGAGCAGTACTTC	CASSPSGVSYEQYF
TRBV28	TRBJ1-2	.	.	TGTGCCAGCAGTTTTGTTGGGACAAAAAACTATGGCTACACCTTC	CASSFVGTKNYGYTF
TRBV5-1	TRBJ2-7	once	TRBD1	TGCGCCAGCAGCTCGACAGGGGTCGAGCAGTACTTC	CASSSTGVEQYF